This T cell receptor beta chain was found in a study of blood T cell repertoires in COVID-19. Study details: Samples came from the United States, Italy and Spain, spanning acute and convalescent COVID-19. In each case, the material was cDNA or gDNA derived from T cells, B-cell-depleted T cells, or PBMCs.

Original methodology: Amplification of reference gene primers was used by the study to estimate nucleated cell counts. Profiled with immunoSEQ multiplex PCR; TCRdb holds only in-frame clones, not every one. The DNA was the basis for D and trimming; V, J and clone size are from that table. The sample lists 150,000 to 200,000 clones, about nine tenths occurring once. V was shortened by 0 bases and J by 4 bases, with 11 bases between the two germline ends. Germline V gene lookup returns CDR1 SGHRS and CDR2 YFSETQ. CDR3 length: 15 residues. The J gene is TRBJ1-5, the V gene TRBV5-1; D call uncertain. The source is a middle-aged man with acute or convalescent COVID-19. The sequencing sample was made of peripheral blood. The chain's CDR3 is CASSLVGAPNQPQHF. DNA for the CDR3: TGCGCCAGCAGCTTGGTTGGAGCGCCGAATCAGCCCCAGCATTTT.